This T cell receptor beta chain was recorded in a study of patients and donors after allogeneic stem cell transplantation. TCRdb reprocessed the RT-PCR reads with MiXCR, giving one entry per CDR3 protein. This table has over 350,000 distinct CDR3 sequences, roughly 16% appearing once. This CDR3 is 14 amino acids long. Trimming cost V 4 bases and J 3 bases, with 12 bases left between them. From germline, CDR1 is SGHVS and CDR2 FNYEAQ. This clonotype was counted only a few times. The chain uses TRBV7-6 and TRBJ2-5, with D maybe TRBD2 (5 bases). The TCR originated in a human donor who was either an allogeneic HSCT recipient or a stem cell or donor lymphocyte infusion donor (not recorded which). It is not recorded whose cells these are; they may come from a transplant donor. The specimen sequenced was blood, either unsorted or a sorted T cell fraction (not recorded which). As DNA, the CDR3 is TGTGCCAGCAGCTCGCGAAGGACTGAAGAGACCCAGTACTTC. Protein product: CASSSRRTEETQYF.